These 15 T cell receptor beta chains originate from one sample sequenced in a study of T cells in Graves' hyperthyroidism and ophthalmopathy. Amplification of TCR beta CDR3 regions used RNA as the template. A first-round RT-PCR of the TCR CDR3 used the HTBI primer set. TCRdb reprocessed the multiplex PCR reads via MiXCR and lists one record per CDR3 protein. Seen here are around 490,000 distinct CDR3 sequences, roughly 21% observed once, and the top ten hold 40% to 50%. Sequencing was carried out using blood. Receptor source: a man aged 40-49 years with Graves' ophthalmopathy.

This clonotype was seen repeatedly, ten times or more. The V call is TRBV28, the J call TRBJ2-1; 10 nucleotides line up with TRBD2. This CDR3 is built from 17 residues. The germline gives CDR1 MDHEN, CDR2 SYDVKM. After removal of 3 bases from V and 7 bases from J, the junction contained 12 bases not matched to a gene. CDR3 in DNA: TGTGCCAGCAGTTTGGAGGAGGGACTAGCGTTAGGAAATGAGCAGTTCTTC. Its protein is CASSLEEGLALGNEQFF.

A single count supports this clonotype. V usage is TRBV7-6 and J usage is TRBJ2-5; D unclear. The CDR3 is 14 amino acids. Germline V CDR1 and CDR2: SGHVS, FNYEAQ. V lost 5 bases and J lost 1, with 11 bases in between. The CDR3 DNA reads TGTGCCAGCAGCCCTACAGAGGTCCAAGAGACCCAGTACTTC. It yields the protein CASSPTEVQETQYF.

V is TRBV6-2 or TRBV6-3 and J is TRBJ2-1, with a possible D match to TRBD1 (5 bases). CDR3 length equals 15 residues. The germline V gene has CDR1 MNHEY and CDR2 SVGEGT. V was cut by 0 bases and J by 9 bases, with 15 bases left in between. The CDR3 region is CASSYSFQGTGEQFF. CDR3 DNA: TGTGCCAGCAGTTACTCTTTTCAGGGTACGGGTGAGCAGTTCTTC.

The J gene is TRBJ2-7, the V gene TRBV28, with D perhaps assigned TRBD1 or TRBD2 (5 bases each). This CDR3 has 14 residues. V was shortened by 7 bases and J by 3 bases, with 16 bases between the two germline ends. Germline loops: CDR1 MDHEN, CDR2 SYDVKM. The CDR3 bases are TGTGCCAGCATCTTGGGGGACGAAAGCTACGAGCAGTACTTC. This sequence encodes CASILGDESYEQYF.

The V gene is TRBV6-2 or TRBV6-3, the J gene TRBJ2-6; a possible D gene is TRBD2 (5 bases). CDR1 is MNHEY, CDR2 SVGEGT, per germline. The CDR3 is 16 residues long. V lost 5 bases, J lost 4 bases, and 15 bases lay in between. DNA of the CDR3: TGTGCCAGCAGTCATGCCCCGGGAACCGGGGCCAACGTCCTGACTTTC. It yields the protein CASSHAPGTGANVLTF.

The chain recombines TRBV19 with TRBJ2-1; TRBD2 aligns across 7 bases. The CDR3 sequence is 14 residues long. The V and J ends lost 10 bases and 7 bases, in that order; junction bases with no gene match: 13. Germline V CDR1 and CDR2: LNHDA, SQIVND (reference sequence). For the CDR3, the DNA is TGTGCCACCCAGGGCGGGAGCGCCCGAAATGAGCAGTTCTTC. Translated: CATQGGSARNEQFF.

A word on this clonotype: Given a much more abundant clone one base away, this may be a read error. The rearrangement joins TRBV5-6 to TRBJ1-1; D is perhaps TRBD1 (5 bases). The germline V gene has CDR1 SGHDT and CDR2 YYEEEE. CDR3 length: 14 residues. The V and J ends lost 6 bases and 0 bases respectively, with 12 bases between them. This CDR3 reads CASKTDGLNTEAFF. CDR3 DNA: TGTGCCAGCAAGACAGACGGCCTGAACACTGAAGCTTTCTTT.

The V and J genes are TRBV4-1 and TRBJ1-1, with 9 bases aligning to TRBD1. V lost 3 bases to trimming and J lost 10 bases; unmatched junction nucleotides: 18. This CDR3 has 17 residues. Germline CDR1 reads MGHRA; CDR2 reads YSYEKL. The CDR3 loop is CASSHRRIDRGVPGAFF. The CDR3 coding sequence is TGCGCCAGCAGCCACCGCCGGATAGACAGGGGGGTCCCCGGAGCTTTCTTT.

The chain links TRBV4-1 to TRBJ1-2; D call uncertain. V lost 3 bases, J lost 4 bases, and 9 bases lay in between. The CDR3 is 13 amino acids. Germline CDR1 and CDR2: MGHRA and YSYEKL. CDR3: CASSQQDSYGYTF. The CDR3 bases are TGCGCCAGCAGCCAGCAGGATTCCTATGGCTACACCTTC.

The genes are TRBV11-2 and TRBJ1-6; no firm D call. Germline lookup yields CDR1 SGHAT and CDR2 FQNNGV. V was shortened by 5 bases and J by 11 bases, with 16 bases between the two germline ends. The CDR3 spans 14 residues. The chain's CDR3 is CASSQTLGYPPLHF. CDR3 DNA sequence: TGTGCCAGCAGCCAGACACTAGGCTATCCACCCCTCCACTTT.

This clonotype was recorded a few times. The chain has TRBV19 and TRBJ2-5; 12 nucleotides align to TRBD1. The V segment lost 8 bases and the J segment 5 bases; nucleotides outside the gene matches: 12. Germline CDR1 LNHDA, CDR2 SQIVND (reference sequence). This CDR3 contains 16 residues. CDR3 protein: CASPTGQGAITETQYF. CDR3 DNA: TGTGCCAGTCCGACGGGACAGGGGGCGATTACCGAGACCCAGTACTTC.

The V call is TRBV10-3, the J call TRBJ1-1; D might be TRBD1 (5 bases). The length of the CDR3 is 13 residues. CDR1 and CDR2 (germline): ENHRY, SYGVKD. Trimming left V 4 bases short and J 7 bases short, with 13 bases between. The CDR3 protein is CAISGSGLNEAFF. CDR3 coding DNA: TGTGCCATCAGTGGATCGGGACTTAATGAAGCTTTCTTT.

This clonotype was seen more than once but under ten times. CDR3 DNA: TGTGCCTGGAGTGAGGTACTAGCGGGAGTTGGGGAGACCCAGTACTTC. This gives the protein CAWSEVLAGVGETQYF. The chain has TRBV30 and TRBJ2-5, with TRBD2 matching over 11 bases. The CDR3 is 16 residues long. The germline V gene encodes CDR1 GTSNPN and CDR2 SVGIG (reference sequence). The V segment lost 1 base and the J segment 5 bases; nucleotides outside the gene matches: 9.

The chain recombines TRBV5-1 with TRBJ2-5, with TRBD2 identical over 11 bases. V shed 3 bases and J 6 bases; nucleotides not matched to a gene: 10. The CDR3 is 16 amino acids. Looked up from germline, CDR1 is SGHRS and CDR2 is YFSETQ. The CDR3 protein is CASSSALAGGGQTQYF. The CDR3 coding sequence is TGCGCCAGCAGCTCGGCCCTAGCGGGGGGCGGGCAGACCCAGTACTTC.

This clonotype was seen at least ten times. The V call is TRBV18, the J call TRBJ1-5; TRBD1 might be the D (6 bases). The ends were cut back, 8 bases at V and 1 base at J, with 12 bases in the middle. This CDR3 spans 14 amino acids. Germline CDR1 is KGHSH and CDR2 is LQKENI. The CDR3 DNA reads TGTGCCAGCAGTCCGGGACAAAGCAATCAGCCCCAGCATTTT. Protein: CASSPGQSNQPQHF.